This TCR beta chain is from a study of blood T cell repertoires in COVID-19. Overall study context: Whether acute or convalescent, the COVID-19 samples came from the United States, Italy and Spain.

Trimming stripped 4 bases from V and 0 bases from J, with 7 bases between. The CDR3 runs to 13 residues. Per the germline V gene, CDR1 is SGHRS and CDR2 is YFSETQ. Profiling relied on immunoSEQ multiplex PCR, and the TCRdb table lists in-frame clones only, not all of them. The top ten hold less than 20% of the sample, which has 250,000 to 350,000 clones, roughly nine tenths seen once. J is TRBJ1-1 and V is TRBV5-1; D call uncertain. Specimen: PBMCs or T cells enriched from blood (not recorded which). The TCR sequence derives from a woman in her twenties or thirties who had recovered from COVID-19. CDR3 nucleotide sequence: TGCGCCAGCAGCCCGGGGATGAACACTGAAGCTTTCTTT. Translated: CASSPGMNTEAFF.